Listed here are 25 T cell receptor beta chains from one sample, sequenced in a study of cytomegalovirus exposure and HLA in healthy donors. Clones were read by immunoSEQ multiplex PCR, and TCRdb kept only the in-frame ones, dropping some. Of approximately 72,000 clones listed, around 94% were seen once; the top ten hold about 0.63%. What was sequenced was PBMCs. Receptors were obtained from a woman aged 18 to 35 in good health and CMV-seronegative.

This chain uses TRBV6-5 with TRBJ2-7; 7 nucleotides line up with TRBD1. Trimming took 4 bases from V and 2 from J; bases not matched to a gene: 2. Germline V gene data show CDR1 as MNHEY and CDR2 as SVGAGI. The CDR3 has 13 residues. This CDR3 reads CASSSQGAYEQYF. The CDR3 DNA sequence: TGTGCCAGCAGTTCTCAGGGGGCCTACGAGCAGTACTTC.

V and J are TRBV29-1 and TRBJ2-2; TRBD2 matches 8 bases. J gave up 7 bases and V 1 base, and 11 bases lay outside the gene matches. The CDR3 is made up of 16 amino acids. Germline-derived CDR1 and CDR2 are SQVTM and ANQGSEA. The CDR3 sequence: CSVEVVGLEGGGELFF. The CDR3 bases are TGCAGCGTTGAAGTCGTGGGACTAGAAGGCGGCGGGGAGCTGTTTTTT.

This sequence joins TRBV4-1 and TRBJ2-1, with 8 bases lining up with TRBD2. J was trimmed by 0 bases and V by 8 bases; bases with no gene match: 15. The CDR3 is made up of 18 amino acids. Looked up from germline, CDR1 is MGHRA and CDR2 is YSYEKL. The CDR3: CASRYSASGQSSYNEQFF. CDR3 DNA sequence: TGCGCCAGCCGATACTCTGCTAGCGGGCAAAGCTCCTACAATGAGCAGTTCTTC.

The V and J genes are TRBV7-9 and TRBJ2-1; the match to TRBD2 covers 9 bases. Germline V lookup: CDR1 SEHNR, CDR2 FQNEAQ (reference sequence). Trimming cost V 5 bases and J 10 bases; bases outside gene matches: 15. This CDR3 spans 16 amino acids. CDR3 DNA: TGTGCCAGCAGCCCGTCGGGACTAGCTCAAGGTACGGAGCAGTTCTTC. Translating gives CASSPSGLAQGTEQFF.

As DNA, the CDR3 is TGTGCCAGCAGCCACGACAGGGGCGAGCAGTACTTC. Translation gives CASSHDRGEQYF. The gene calls are TRBV28 and TRBJ2-7, with 8 bases lining up with TRBD1. The CDR3 sequence is 12 residues long. Trimming cost V 6 bases and J 6 bases; bases outside gene matches: 4. The V gene's germline CDR1 is MDHEN and CDR2 SYDVKM.

The chain is built from TRBV7-2 and TRBJ2-3; the match to TRBD2 covers 7 bases. The germline V gene encodes CDR1 SGHTA and CDR2 FQGNSA. Trimming took 1 base from V and 11 from J; bases not matched to a gene: 3. The CDR3 is made up of 12 amino acids. CDR3 coding DNA: TGTGCCAGCAGCTTAGTTGGGGGGGGGCAGTATTTT. Translated: CASSLVGGGQYF.

The chain joins TRBV6-4 to TRBJ2-1; D is perhaps TRBD2 (5 bases). The CDR3 totals 15 residues. V was pared by 3 bases and J by 6 bases, with 15 bases between. The germline CDR1 and CDR2 sequences are MRHNA and SNTAGT. CDR3 in DNA: TGTGCCAGCAGTGAGAGCGGCGGGTCGGGCAATGAGCAGTTCTTC. Translated: CASSESGGSGNEQFF.

This chain joins TRBV7-9 and TRBJ2-2; 10 positions match TRBD1. Trimming took 5 bases from V and 6 from J; bases not matched to a gene: 9. The germline gives CDR1 SEHNR, CDR2 FQNEAQ (reference sequence). This CDR3 is built from 16 residues. CDR3 in amino acids: CASSASGTGVSGELFF. The CDR3 nucleotides read TGTGCCAGCAGCGCTTCCGGGACAGGGGTTTCCGGGGAGCTGTTTTTT.

This sequence joins TRBV21-1 and TRBJ1-3; the listed D gene, TRBD1, was not tested against the DNA. TRBV21-1 is recorded as a pseudogene. This CDR3 comprises 18 residues. The CDR3 is CASSNGQGVTLSGNTIYF. The CDR3 DNA reads as TGTGCCAGCAGCAACGGACAGGGGGTGACCTTATCTGGAAACACCATATATTTT.

This chain links TRBV25-1 with TRBJ2-7; possible D gene TRBD1, 6 bases. V lost 2 bases and J 2 bases, leaving 13 bases between the germline ends. The V gene's germline CDR1 is MGHDK and CDR2 SYGVNS. The CDR3 runs to 15 residues. CDR3 sequence: CASSEDRLRTYEQYF. CDR3 nucleotide sequence: TGTGCCAGCAGTGAAGACAGGCTCCGAACCTACGAGCAGTACTTC.

This clone was recorded once. The chain uses TRBV7-8 and TRBJ2-3, with D unclear. Germline lookup yields CDR1 SGHVS and CDR2 FQNEAQ. The CDR3 has 13 amino acids. V shed 4 bases and J shed 4 bases, with 9 bases lying between them. Here the CDR3 DNA reads TGTGCCAGCAGCTCTGGCCGGGCAGATACGCAGTATTTT. Translating gives CASSSGRADTQYF.

The chain combines TRBV10-3 with TRBJ2-6; D call uncertain. The V and J ends lost 10 bases and 0 bases respectively, with 22 bases between them. Germline CDR1 and CDR2: ENHRY and SYGVKD. The CDR3 loop spans 18 amino acids. For the CDR3, the DNA is TGTGCCACTCGCGGTGGGTCGGCCCCAAACTCTGGGGCCAACGTCCTGACTTTC. Translating gives CATRGGSAPNSGANVLTF.

This chain connects TRBV2 to TRBJ2-7; D is perhaps TRBD1 (6 bases). The CDR3 consists of 13 residues. The V gene's germline CDR1 is SNHLY and CDR2 FYNNEI. V dropped 2 bases and J dropped 10 bases, with 15 bases sitting between them. CDR3 loop: CASSESRGTVQYF. CDR3 nucleotides: TGTGCCAGCAGTGAATCGAGGGGGACGGTCCAGTACTTC.

CDR3 DNA sequence: TGCAGCGTTGGGGCAGGGACTAACTATGGCTACACCTTC. It yields the protein CSVGAGTNYGYTF. The chain employs TRBV29-1 and TRBJ1-2, with a possible D match to TRBD1 (5 bases). The V and J ends lost 4 bases and 0 bases respectively, with 9 bases between them. This CDR3 is 13 amino acids long. CDR1 is SQVTM and CDR2 is ANQGSEA in the germline V gene.

The rearrangement uses TRBV27 and TRBJ2-7; 10 bases align to TRBD1. The CDR3 extends over 17 amino acids. In germline, CDR1 is MNHEY, CDR2 SMNVEV (reference sequence). Germline trimming cut 5 bases from V and 0 bases from J; bases unmatched to any gene: 10. The CDR3 region is CASSQLGTGAISYEQYF. DNA of the CDR3: TGTGCCAGCAGTCAGCTAGGGACAGGGGCCATCTCCTACGAGCAGTACTTC.

This clone is a singleton in its sample. V usage is TRBV7-3 and J usage is TRBJ2-2, with D maybe TRBD1 (5 bases). CDR1 and CDR2 (germline): SGHTA, FQGTGA. V lost 5 bases, J lost 0 bases, and 13 bases lay in between. The CDR3 spans 16 residues. CDR3 sequence (DNA): TGTGCCAGCAGCCCCCGGTGGACAACGAACACCGGGGAGCTGTTTTTT. Amino acids: CASSPRWTTNTGELFF.

The CDR3 DNA follows: TGTGCCAGCAGCCTGGAGGCCGGAACGAAGAGGGAGCAGTACTTC. It codes for CASSLEAGTKREQYF. J is TRBJ2-7 and V is TRBV14; tentatively, D is TRBD2 (5 bases). V was pared by 4 bases and J by 7 bases, with 20 bases between. This CDR3 has 15 amino acids. Germline V gene data show CDR1 as SGHDN and CDR2 as FVKESK.

This clone was recorded once. This rearrangement joins TRBV7-8 to TRBJ2-7; weak D call: TRBD1 (5 bases). V was cut by 0 bases and J by 7 bases, with 7 bases left in between. This CDR3 has 12 residues. Germline loops: CDR1 SGHVS, CDR2 FQNEAQ. In DNA form, the CDR3 reads TGTGCCAGCAGCTTAGCCAGGGTTGAGCAGTACTTC. Protein product: CASSLARVEQYF.

The chain has TRBV6-6 and TRBJ1-1; D is ambiguous. Germline values: CDR1 MNHNY, CDR2 SVGAGI (reference sequence). The CDR3 sequence is 12 residues long. V dropped 5 bases and J dropped 4 bases, with 8 bases sitting between them. Written as DNA, the CDR3 is TGTGCCAGCAGTCGACTGGCCACTGAAGCTTTCTTT. As protein: CASSRLATEAFF.

The chain carries TRBV6-6 and TRBJ1-2, with D tentatively TRBD1 (5 bases). The germline V gene has CDR1 MNHNY and CDR2 SVGAGI (reference sequence). The V and J ends lost 2 bases and 6 bases respectively, with 10 bases between them. The CDR3 runs 13 residues. CDR3 sequence (DNA): TGTGCCAGCAGTTACGGCAGGGCTGATGGCTACACCTTC. Translation gives CASSYGRADGYTF.

The rearrangement uses TRBV27 and TRBJ2-1; 12 bases are shared with TRBD2. Germline-derived CDR1 and CDR2 are MNHEY and SMNVEV (reference sequence). The V gene end was trimmed by 5 bases and the J gene end by 2 bases; junction bases not matched to a gene: 1. The CDR3 length is 15 residues. In DNA, the CDR3 is TGTGCCAGCAGTCCTAGCGGGGGGGCCTACAATGAGCAGTTCTTC. Amino acid sequence: CASSPSGGAYNEQFF.

The V call is TRBV30, the J call TRBJ2-3; D might be TRBD1 (6 bases). This CDR3 contains 15 residues. The V gene's germline CDR1 is GTSNPN and CDR2 SVGIG (reference sequence). V lost 5 bases and J 4 bases, leaving 19 bases between the germline ends. In DNA form, the CDR3 reads TGTGCCTGGCAGGCAGGGGAATCTTGGGCAGATACGCAGTATTTT. Translated: CAWQAGESWADTQYF.

V gene TRBV2 combines with J gene TRBJ1-6; D is unclear. The CDR3 consists of 15 residues. V dropped 2 bases and J dropped 5 bases, with 10 bases sitting between them. In germline, CDR1 is SNHLY, CDR2 FYNNEI. The CDR3 DNA follows: TGTGCCAGCAGTGAATCCCACCGGGATAATTCACCCCTCCACTTT. The encoded protein is CASSESHRDNSPLHF.

The chain is built from TRBV30 and TRBJ2-5; TRBD2 matches 9 bases. This CDR3 has 16 amino acids. Germline CDR1 GTSNPN, CDR2 SVGIG (reference sequence). V shed 2 bases and J 7 bases; nucleotides not matched to a gene: 14. The CDR3 region has the DNA TGTGCCTGGAGTCCTTTCACTAGCGGGCGGGAAGGGACCCAGTACTTC. As protein: CAWSPFTSGREGTQYF.

The genes are TRBV12-5 and TRBJ2-2; 7 positions agree with TRBD2. V shed 0 bases and J 1 base; nucleotides not matched to a gene: 8. CDR1 LGHNT and CDR2 FRNRAP come from the germline V gene. This CDR3 has 18 residues. In DNA form, the CDR3 reads TGTGCTAGTGGTTTGGTATACCTCGGGGGGTTGAACACCGGGGAGCTGTTTTTT. The encoded protein is CASGLVYLGGLNTGELFF.